This T cell receptor (beta chain) was recorded in a study of blood T cell repertoires in COVID-19. Overall study: Samples came from the United States, Italy and Spain, spanning acute and convalescent COVID-19. PBMCs, B-cell-depleted T cells, or T cells provided the cDNA or gDNA that made up the material.

Grouping used clinical history reported by participants in a survey and questionnaire. This clone was counted a few times. With V trimmed by 6 bases and J by 0 bases, 19 bases remained unmatched. From germline, CDR1 is SNHLY and CDR2 FYNNEI. The CDR3 sequence is 19 residues long. Original methodology: From reference gene primer amplification, estimates of nucleated cell counts were derived. Repertoires were generated with immunoSEQ multiplex PCR, while TCRdb's copy carries only in-frame clones and drops some. The D gene and trimming were derived from the DNA, and the V and J assignments and clone size from that table. This sample carries approximately 300,000 clones, around 90% of them seen once, and the ten largest clones take about 18%.

The sequence came from a woman in her 30s who had recovered from COVID-19. The chain uses TRBV2 and TRBJ1-2, with TRBD1 identical over 7 bases. Sequences were obtained from PBMCs or T cells enriched from blood (not recorded which). The CDR3 loop reads CASSHNPLTGKEANYGYTF. CDR3 in DNA: TGTGCCAGCAGCCACAACCCTTTGACAGGGAAGGAAGCTAACTATGGCTACACCTTC.